The clone carrying this TCR beta chain was observed a few times. Its matching antigen is unknown. This entry belongs to a study of radiation and T cells in renal cell carcinoma. Findings and limits, study-wide: From baseline, blood top tumor clonotypes peaked at 2 weeks post-radiation. Baseline intratumoral clonotype presence is unknown without pretreatment biopsies.

Time point noted: blood 4 weeks post-SBRT, at nephrectomy. Treatment given: 15 Gy SBRT to primary tumor, nephrectomy 4 weeks later. Nephrectomy followed 15 Gy stereotactic body radiation by 4 weeks. The patient's renal cell carcinoma had clear cell pathology. Only in-frame clones appear in the TCRdb table, and some are missing; sequencing was by immunoSEQ multiplex PCR. The sample holds approximately 65,000 clones, 60% to 85% seen once. The TCR was taken from a man aged 55 to 70 with renal cell carcinoma. The sample consisted of blood, taken from a patient whose treatment included radiotherapy and nephrectomy.

CDR3 DNA sequence: TGTGCCAGCAGTTTAAGGCAGAACACTGAAGCTTTCTTT. It yields the protein CASSLRQNTEAFF. The gene calls are TRBV27 and TRBJ1-1, with no clear D. The CDR3 consists of 13 residues. Germline lookup yields CDR1 MNHEY and CDR2 SMNVEV (reference sequence). V lost 2 bases, J lost 1 base, and 5 bases lay in between.